This paragraph covers one T cell receptor beta chain sequence. These data are taken from a study of blood T cell repertoires in COVID-19. Study in general: The study drew acute and convalescent COVID-19 samples from the United States, Italy and Spain. T cells, B-cell-depleted T cells, or PBMCs supplied cDNA or gDNA.

In the study's own analysis: Estimates of nucleated cell counts were drawn from the amplification of reference gene primers. Sequenced by immunoSEQ multiplex PCR; TCRdb stores in-frame clones only, minus some. V, J and clone size reflect that table, while D and trimming were determined from the DNA. The sample has just over 60,000 clones, more than 60% seen once. Trimming took off 4 bases at V and 5 bases at J, with 17 bases between the two ends. This CDR3 is 15 amino acids long. Germline loops: CDR1 SGHTA, CDR2 FQGNSA. The sequence was collected from a man aged 60 to 69 with acute or convalescent COVID-19. The chain joins TRBV7-2 to TRBJ1-2; D may be TRBD1 (5 bases). The sample was peripheral blood. Written as DNA, the CDR3 is TGTGCCAGCAGCTGGCGGACACGCGCCGTGTATGGCTACACCTTC. Its protein is CASSWRTRAVYGYTF.